This T cell receptor beta chain is from a study of Graves' ophthalmopathy and Graves' hyperthyroidism. The overall study: At initial diagnosis, peripheral blood was obtained, and this preceded any treatment.

Amplification of the TCR beta CDR3 regions used RNA transcripts (as template). In the first round, RT-PCR was carried out with HTBI primers, and a multiplex PCR formed the second round. In TCRdb, the multiplex PCR reads were re-called with MiXCR into one record per CDR3 protein. Among about 480,000 distinct CDR3 sequences listed, roughly 14% were seen once. This clonotype has at least ten counts. Moderately to severely active ophthalmopathy under 3 months, CAS at least 3, NOSPECS at least 4. Patients were excluded if they had other autoimmune diseases or uncontrolled infections, and likewise if pregnancy or lactation applied. The diagnosis was founded upon clinical symptoms, serum thyroxine, TRAb, thyroid ultrasound and orbital computed tomography. The source is a woman aged 25-40 years with Graves' ophthalmopathy. The sequencing sample was made of blood.

CDR3 nucleotides: TGTGCCAGCAGTAAGACCATGGAGACCCAGTACTTC. This sequence encodes CASSKTMETQYF. The gene calls are TRBV12-3 or TRBV12-4 and TRBJ2-5; D gene uncertain. Trimming pared 5 bases from V and 5 bases from J, leaving 9 bases between. CDR3 length: 12 amino acids.